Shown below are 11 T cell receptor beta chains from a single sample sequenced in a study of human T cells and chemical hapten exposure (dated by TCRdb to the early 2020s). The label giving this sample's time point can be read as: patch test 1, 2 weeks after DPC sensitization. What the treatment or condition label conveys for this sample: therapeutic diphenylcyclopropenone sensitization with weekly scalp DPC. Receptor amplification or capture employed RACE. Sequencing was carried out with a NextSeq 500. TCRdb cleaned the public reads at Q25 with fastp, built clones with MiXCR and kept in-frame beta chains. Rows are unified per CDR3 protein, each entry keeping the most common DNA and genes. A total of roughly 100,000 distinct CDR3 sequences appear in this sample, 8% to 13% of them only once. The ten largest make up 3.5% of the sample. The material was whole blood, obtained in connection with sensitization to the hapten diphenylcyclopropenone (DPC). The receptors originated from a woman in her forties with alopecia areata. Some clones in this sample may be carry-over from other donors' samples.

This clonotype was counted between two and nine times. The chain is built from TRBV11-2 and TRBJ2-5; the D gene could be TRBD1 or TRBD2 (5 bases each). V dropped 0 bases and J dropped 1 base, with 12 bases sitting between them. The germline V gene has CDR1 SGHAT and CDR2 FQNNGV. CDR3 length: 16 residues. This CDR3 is CASSLEAVGGQETQYF. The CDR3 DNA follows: TGTGCCAGCAGCTTAGAGGCAGTTGGGGGCCAAGAGACCCAGTACTTC. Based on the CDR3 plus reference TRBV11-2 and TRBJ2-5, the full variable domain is EAGVAQSPRYKIIEKRQSVAFWCNPISGHATLYWYQQILGQGPKLLIQFQNNGVVDDSQLPKDRFSAERLKGVDSTLKIQPAKLEDSAVYLCASSLEAVGGQETQYFGPGTRLLVL.

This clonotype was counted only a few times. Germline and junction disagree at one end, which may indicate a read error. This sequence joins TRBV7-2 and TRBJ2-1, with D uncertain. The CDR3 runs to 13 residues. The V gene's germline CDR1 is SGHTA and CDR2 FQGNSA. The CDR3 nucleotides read TGTGCCAGCAGCTTGGACCCCACCAATGAACAGTTCTTC. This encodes CASSLDPTNEQFF.

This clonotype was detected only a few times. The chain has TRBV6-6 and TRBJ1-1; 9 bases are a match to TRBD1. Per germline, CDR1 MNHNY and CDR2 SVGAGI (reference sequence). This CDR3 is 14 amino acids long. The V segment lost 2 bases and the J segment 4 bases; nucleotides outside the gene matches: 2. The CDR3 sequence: CASSYDRGTTEAFF. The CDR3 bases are TGTGCCAGCAGTTACGACAGGGGGACCACTGAAGCTTTCTTT.

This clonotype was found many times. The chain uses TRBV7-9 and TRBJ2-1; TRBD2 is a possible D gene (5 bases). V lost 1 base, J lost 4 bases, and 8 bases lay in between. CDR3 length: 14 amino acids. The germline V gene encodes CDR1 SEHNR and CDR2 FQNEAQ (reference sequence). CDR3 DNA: TGTGCCAGCAGCTTAGAGGACTCGTACAATGAGCAGTTCTTC. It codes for CASSLEDSYNEQFF. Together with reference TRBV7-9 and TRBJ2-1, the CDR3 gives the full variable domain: DTGVSQNPRHKITKRGQNVTFRCDPISEHNRLYWYRQTLGQGPEFLTYFQNEAQLEKSRLLSDRFSAERPKGSFSTLEIQRTEQGDSAMYLCASSLEDSYNEQFFGPGTRLTVL.

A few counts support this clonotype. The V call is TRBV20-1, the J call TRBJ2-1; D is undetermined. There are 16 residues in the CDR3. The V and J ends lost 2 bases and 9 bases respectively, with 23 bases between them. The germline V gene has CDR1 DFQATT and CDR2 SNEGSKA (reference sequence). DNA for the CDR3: TGCAGTGCTAGACTAGGGAACGTGATGTCTTGGGGTGAGCAGTTCTTC. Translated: CSARLGNVMSWGEQFF.

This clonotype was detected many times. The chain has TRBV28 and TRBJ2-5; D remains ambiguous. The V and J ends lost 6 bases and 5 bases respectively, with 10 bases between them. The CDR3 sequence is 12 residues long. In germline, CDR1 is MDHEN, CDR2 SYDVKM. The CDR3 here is CASSRPDETQYF. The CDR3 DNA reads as TGTGCCAGCAGCCGCCCGGACGAGACCCAGTACTTC. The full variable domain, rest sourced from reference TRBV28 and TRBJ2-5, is DVKVTQSSRYLVKRTGEKVFLECVQDMDHENMFWYRQDPGLGLRLIYFSYDVKMKEKGDIPEGYSVSREKKERFSLILESASTNQTSMYLCASSRPDETQYFGPGTRLLVL.

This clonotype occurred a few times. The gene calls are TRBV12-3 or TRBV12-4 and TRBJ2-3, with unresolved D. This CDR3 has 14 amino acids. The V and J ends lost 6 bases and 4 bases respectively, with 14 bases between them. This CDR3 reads CASSPPGFPDTQYF. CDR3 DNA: TGTGCCAGCAGCCCTCCCGGGTTTCCAGATACGCAGTATTTT.

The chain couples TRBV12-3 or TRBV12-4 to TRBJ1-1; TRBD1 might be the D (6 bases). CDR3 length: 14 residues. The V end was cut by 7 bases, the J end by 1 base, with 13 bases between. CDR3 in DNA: TGTGCCAGCACATCGGGACATTCGAACACTGAAGCTTTCTTT. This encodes CASTSGHSNTEAFF.

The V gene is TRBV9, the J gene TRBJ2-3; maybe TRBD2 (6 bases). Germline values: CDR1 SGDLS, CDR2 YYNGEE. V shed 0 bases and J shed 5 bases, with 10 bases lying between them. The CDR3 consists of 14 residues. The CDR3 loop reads CASSVEGAGDTQYF. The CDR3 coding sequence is TGTGCCAGCAGCGTAGAGGGAGCGGGAGATACGCAGTATTTT.

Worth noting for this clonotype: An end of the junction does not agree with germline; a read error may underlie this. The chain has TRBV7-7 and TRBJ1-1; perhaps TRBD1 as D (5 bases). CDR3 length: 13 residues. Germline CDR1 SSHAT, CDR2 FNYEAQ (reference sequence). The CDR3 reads CASSLREGTEAFF. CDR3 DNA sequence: TGTGCTAGCAGCCTCCGGGAGGGGACTGAAGCTTTCTTT.

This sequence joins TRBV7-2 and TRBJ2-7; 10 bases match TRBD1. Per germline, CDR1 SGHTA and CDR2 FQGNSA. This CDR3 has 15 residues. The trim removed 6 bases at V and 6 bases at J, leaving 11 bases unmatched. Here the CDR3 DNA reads TGTGCCAGCAGGATCTCCGGGACAGGGGTCCGCGAGCAGTACTTC. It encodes CASRISGTGVREQYF.